This T cell receptor beta chain comes out of a study of post-analysis software for immune sequencing data. In the study overall: Courses of disease covered relapsing-remitting, secondary progressive and progressive-relapsing multiple sclerosis. Overall study results and limits: Significantly lower normalized Chao1 diversity was seen in multiple sclerosis patients than in controls. By F measure, samples from a shared preparation batch strongly co-clustered. Five or six TRBV segments, including TRBV5-6, TRBV5-1 and TRBV20-1, were more frequent in patients than controls.

The CDR3 spans 17 residues. Trimming took 3 bases from V and 8 from J; bases not matched to a gene: 11. Germline CDR1 reads ENHRY; CDR2 reads SYGVKD. On this clonotype: Its antigen is as yet unknown.

Included in the TCR beta cDNA libraries were unique molecular identifiers. TCRdb used MiXCR to reprocess the PCR reads, holding one entry per CDR3 protein. The table shows hundreds of thousands of distinct CDR3 sequences, with approximately 53% occurring only once. The specimen was blood. The clonotype originates from a girl aged 5 to 17 with multiple sclerosis. This sequence joins TRBV10-3 and TRBJ2-1, with 12 nucleotides matching TRBD2. Written as DNA, the CDR3 is TGTGCCATCAGTGACGCCCCGACTAGCGGGAGTGTCGATGAGCAGTTCTTC. It codes for CAISDAPTSGSVDEQFF.